These T cell receptor beta chains were read from a single sample in a study of T cells in Graves' hyperthyroidism and ophthalmopathy. TCRdb independently ran MiXCR on the multiplex PCR reads; one entry per CDR3 protein. Of hundreds of thousands of distinct CDR3 sequences listed, about 14% are singletons. Sequenced: blood. These receptors were collected from a man between 18 and 35 years old with Graves' ophthalmopathy. Each CDR3 is given with its conserved first and last residue. D genes are given only for firm matches. Only part of the rows carry a size: once, few, many, or a class if the clone is expanded.

>TRBV19|many|-|TRBJ1-1
CASKGLGGENTEAFF
TGTGCCAGTAAGGGACTTGGGGGGGAAAACACTGAAGCTTTCTTT
>TRBV7-2|many|-|TRBJ2-1
CASSLGGGYYNEQFF
TGTGCCAGCAGCTTAGGCGGGGGCTACTACAATGAGCAGTTCTTC
>TRBV7-3|many|-|TRBJ2-7
CASSLTYGTAYEQYF
TGTGCCAGCAGCTTAACGTATGGGACGGCCTACGAGCAGTACTTC
>TRBV28|many|TRBD1|TRBJ2-1
CASSLPRQGTYNEQFF
TGTGCCAGCAGTTTACCACGACAGGGGACCTACAATGAGCAGTTCTTC
>TRBV13|many|-|TRBJ2-5
CASSPDIAETQYF
TGTGCCAGCAGCCCCGACATCGCCGAGACCCAGTACTTC
>TRBV7-8|-|-|TRBJ2-6
CASSHIGVSGANVLTF
TGTGCCAGCAGCCATATCGGGGTCTCTGGGGCCAACGTCCTGACTTTC
>TRBV19|-|-|TRBJ1-6
CASSIGAGWNSPLHF
TGTGCCAGTAGTATAGGTGCAGGTTGGAATTCACCCCTCCACTTT
>TRBV13|many|-|TRBJ1-1
CASSPNPWAGTEAFF
TGTGCCAGCAGCCCTAACCCGTGGGCTGGCACTGAAGCTTTCTTT
>TRBV4-1|few|-|TRBJ2-7
CASSQGTSSYEQYF
TGCGCCAGCAGCCAAGGGACGAGCTCCTACGAGCAGTACTTC
>TRBV20-1|many|-|TRBJ1-2
CSARTEGLNTF
TGCAGTGCTAGAACGGAGGGGCTTAACACCTTC
>TRBV20-1|many|TRBD1|TRBJ2-5
CSARDPRDSRTSQYF
TGCAGTGCTAGAGATCCCCGGGACAGCCGCACTTCCCAGTACTTC
>TRBV11-2|many|TRBD2|TRBJ2-1
CASSTLGSGGNNEQFF
TGTGCCAGCAGCACTCTGGGTAGCGGGGGTAACAATGAGCAGTTCTTC
>TRBV15|many|-|TRBJ2-3
CATSSGPLKGDTQYF
TGTGCCACCAGCAGTGGACCCCTAAAGGGAGATACGCAGTATTTT
>TRBV10-3|-|-|TRBJ2-7
CAINPRDTRSPVYPGGSYEQYF
TGTGCCATCAATCCACGGGACACCCGATCGCCGGTCTACCCCGGGGGGTCCTACGAGCAGTACTTC
>TRBV27|-|TRBD1|TRBJ2-7
CASSDRVLPYEQYF
TGTGCCAGTTCGGACAGGGTCTTACCCTACGAGCAGTACTTC
>TRBV10-3|many|-|TRBJ1-5
CAISLDGSNQPQHF
TGTGCCATCAGTCTCGACGGTAGCAATCAGCCCCAGCATTTT
>TRBV5-1|many|TRBD1|TRBJ1-3
CASSKDRVSGNTIYF
TGCGCCAGCAGCAAGGACAGGGTCTCTGGAAACACCATATATTTT
>TRBV24-1|-|TRBD1|TRBJ1-2
CATSGWTGGNYGYTF
TGTGCCACCAGTGGCTGGACAGGCGGAAATTATGGCTACACCTTC
>TRBV5-1|many|-|TRBJ1-2
CASSTGQESNYGYTF
TGCGCCAGCAGCACGGGACAAGAGTCTAACTATGGCTACACCTTC
>TRBV20-1|-|TRBD2|TRBJ2-7
CSARDSPSGRARYEQYF
TGCAGTGCTAGAGATTCCCCTAGCGGGAGGGCCAGGTACGAGCAGTACTTC
>TRBV10-1|-|-|TRBJ2-3
CASSESRSHTQYF
TGCGCCAGCAGTGAGTCCAGGAGCCATACGCAGTATTTT
>TRBV15|-|TRBD1|TRBJ2-2
CATSTGQGATGELFF
TGTGCCACCAGCACGGGACAGGGGGCCACCGGGGAGCTGTTTTTT
>TRBV7-2|many|TRBD1|TRBJ1-5
CASSRGQNQPQHF
TGTGCCAGCAGCCGGGGACAGAATCAGCCCCAGCATTTT
>TRBV18|many|TRBD1|TRBJ2-7
CASSPFQRQGNEQYF
TGTGCCAGCTCACCATTCCAGCGACAGGGAAACGAGCAGTACTTC
>TRBV6-5|many|-|TRBJ2-7
CASSYYRDYEQYF
TGTGCCAGCAGTTACTACCGGGACTACGAGCAGTACTTC
>TRBV15|few|-|TRBJ1-2
CATSRDWSGAYGYTF
TGTGCCACCAGCAGAGATTGGTCCGGCGCCTATGGCTACACCTTC
>TRBV20-1|few|-|TRBJ1-5
CSARGVRGQPQHF
TGCAGTGCTAGAGGGGTGAGGGGTCAGCCCCAGCATTTT
>TRBV11-2|many|TRBD2|TRBJ2-2
CASSLGGRAGVHGELFF
TGTGCCAGCAGCTTAGGGGGCCGAGCGGGAGTTCACGGGGAGCTGTTTTTT
>TRBV20-1|-|-|TRBJ1-2
CSATNEGAYGYTF
TGCAGTGCTACGAACGAGGGTGCCTATGGCTACACCTTC